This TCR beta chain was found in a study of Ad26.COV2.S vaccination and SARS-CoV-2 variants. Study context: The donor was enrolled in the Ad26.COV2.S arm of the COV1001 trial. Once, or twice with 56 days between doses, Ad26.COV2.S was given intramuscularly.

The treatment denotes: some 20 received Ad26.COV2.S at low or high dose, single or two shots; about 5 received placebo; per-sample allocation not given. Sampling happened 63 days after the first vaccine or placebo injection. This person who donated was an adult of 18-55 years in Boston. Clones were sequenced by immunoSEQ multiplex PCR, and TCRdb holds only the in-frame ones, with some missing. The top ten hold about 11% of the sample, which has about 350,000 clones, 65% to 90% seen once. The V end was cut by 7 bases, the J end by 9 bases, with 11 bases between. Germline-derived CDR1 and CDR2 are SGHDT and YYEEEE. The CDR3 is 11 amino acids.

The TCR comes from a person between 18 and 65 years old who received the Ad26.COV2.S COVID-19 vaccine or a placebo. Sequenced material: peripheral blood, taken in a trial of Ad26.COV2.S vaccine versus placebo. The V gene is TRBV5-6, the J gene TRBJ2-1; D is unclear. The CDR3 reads CASAVSSEQFF. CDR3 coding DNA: TGTGCCAGCGCTGTATCGAGTGAGCAGTTCTTC.